This is a list of T cell receptor beta chains from one sample in a study of Ad26.COV2.S vaccination and SARS-CoV-2 variants. This table comes from immunoSEQ multiplex PCR, and its TCRdb copy is limited to in-frame clones, with some not included. The top ten clones hold around 3% of a sample with more than 250,000 clones, more than 75% of them seen once. Specimen: peripheral blood, collected in a trial of Ad26.COV2.S vaccine versus placebo. The source is a person aged 18-60 years who received the Ad26.COV2.S COVID-19 vaccine or a placebo. The CDR3 runs from the conserved cysteine through the conserved F or W. The order of the fields is CDR3 protein, J gene, V gene, D gene. A D gene is named only where the DNA matches it firmly.

CDR3aa: CASSPSGGAGGYNEQFF
j_gene: TRBJ2-1
v_gene: TRBV5-4
d_gene: TRBD2

CDR3aa: CSAAKLYEQYF
j_gene: TRBJ2-7
v_gene: TRBV20-1
d_gene: -

CDR3aa: CSATRTDTQYF
j_gene: TRBJ2-3
v_gene: TRBV20-1
d_gene: -

CDR3aa: CASSFGTGGYEQYF
j_gene: TRBJ2-7
v_gene: TRBV7-9
d_gene: TRBD1

CDR3aa: CASSYAQETQYF
j_gene: TRBJ2-5
v_gene: TRBV5-1
d_gene: -

CDR3aa: CSVFITGTGGNEQYF
j_gene: TRBJ2-7
v_gene: TRBV29-1
d_gene: TRBD1

CDR3aa: CASSLPPPGDSPLHF
j_gene: TRBJ1-6
v_gene: TRBV7-9
d_gene: -

CDR3aa: CASSIATGVNQPQHF
j_gene: TRBJ1-5
v_gene: TRBV19
d_gene: TRBD1

CDR3aa: CASSYSGTAKAPLHF
j_gene: TRBJ1-6
v_gene: TRBV6-5
d_gene: -

CDR3aa: CASSAPPAGGPVTGELFF
j_gene: TRBJ2-2
v_gene: TRBV19
d_gene: TRBD2

CDR3aa: CSVEASGPESSYNEQFF
j_gene: TRBJ2-1
v_gene: TRBV29-1
d_gene: -

CDR3aa: CASSSGSTPNQPQHF
j_gene: TRBJ1-5
v_gene: TRBV5-1
d_gene: -

CDR3aa: CASSRPRGTSGGSTDTQYF
j_gene: TRBJ2-3
v_gene: TRBV11-2
d_gene: TRBD2

CDR3aa: CASSWSGNTEAFF
j_gene: TRBJ1-1
v_gene: TRBV19
d_gene: -

CDR3aa: CASSLAAWRAYNEQFF
j_gene: TRBJ2-1
v_gene: TRBV5-8
d_gene: -

CDR3aa: CAWSDTGVFAEAFF
j_gene: TRBJ1-1
v_gene: TRBV30
d_gene: TRBD1

CDR3aa: CASSLGQGAGNTIYF
j_gene: TRBJ1-3
v_gene: TRBV5-1
d_gene: TRBD1

CDR3aa: CASSLGTGIGIF
j_gene: TRBJ2-1
v_gene: TRBV11-2
d_gene: -

CDR3aa: CASTQGTGASYEQYF
j_gene: TRBJ2-7
v_gene: TRBV10-3
d_gene: TRBD1

CDR3aa: CAWRVSGANVLTF
j_gene: TRBJ2-6
v_gene: TRBV30
d_gene: -

CDR3aa: CASSLGTLWEQYF
j_gene: TRBJ2-7
v_gene: TRBV7-2
d_gene: -

CDR3aa: CASSFRQGGVNEQFF
j_gene: TRBJ2-1
v_gene: TRBV7-2
d_gene: TRBD1

CDR3aa: CASSLGDRESYEQYF
j_gene: TRBJ2-7
v_gene: TRBV7-2
d_gene: TRBD1

CDR3aa: CASSLSGVTEAFF
j_gene: TRBJ1-1
v_gene: TRBV5-1
d_gene: -

CDR3aa: CASSSKSRGTLGEQYF
j_gene: TRBJ2-7
v_gene: TRBV27
d_gene: -

CDR3aa: CASSLSGSSYNEQFF
j_gene: TRBJ2-1
v_gene: TRBV5-1
d_gene: -

CDR3aa: CASSQQGAVEKLFF
j_gene: TRBJ1-4
v_gene: TRBV7-9
d_gene: -

CDR3aa: CASSFRNTEAFF
j_gene: TRBJ1-1
v_gene: TRBV12-3/TRBV12-4
d_gene: -

CDR3aa: CASSLGAPSTDTQYF
j_gene: TRBJ2-3
v_gene: TRBV5-4
d_gene: -

CDR3aa: CASSRTSGRGGYEQYF
j_gene: TRBJ2-7
v_gene: TRBV2
d_gene: TRBD2

CDR3aa: CATSESGTGSTDTQYF
j_gene: TRBJ2-3
v_gene: TRBV24-1
d_gene: TRBD1

CDR3aa: CAWSVDRGNQPQHF
j_gene: TRBJ1-5
v_gene: TRBV30
d_gene: -

CDR3aa: CASSYIRGDTQYF
j_gene: TRBJ2-3
v_gene: TRBV6-4
d_gene: -

CDR3aa: CASSSRNSGQGKVKDEKLFF
j_gene: TRBJ1-4
v_gene: TRBV5-1
d_gene: TRBD1

CDR3aa: CASSLRQAPETQYF
j_gene: TRBJ2-5
v_gene: TRBV7-9
d_gene: -

CDR3aa: CASSQGVLPTYEQYF
j_gene: TRBJ2-7
v_gene: TRBV4-1
d_gene: -

CDR3aa: CARSIIRDSSSYEQYF
j_gene: TRBJ2-7
v_gene: TRBV5-3
d_gene: -

CDR3aa: CASSLSGGDTQYF
j_gene: TRBJ2-3
v_gene: TRBV7-2
d_gene: -